A selection of T cell receptor beta chains follows, all from one sample in a study of blood T cells in healthy people across ages. TCRdb passed the 5' RACE reads through MiXCR, listing each CDR3 protein once. Of more than 1,400,000 distinct CDR3 sequences in the sample, approximately 38% were seen once. Specimen: blood. These receptors were taken from a woman aged 18-30 years in good health. CDR3s include the opening cysteine and the closing phenylalanine or tryptophan. Each record gives: clone size, J gene, V gene, D gene, CDR3 DNA, CDR3 protein. D genes are given only for firm matches. For some rows the clone size is stated as once, few or many, or as a class when expanded; others skip it.

>.|TRBJ2-7|TRBV9|TRBD2
TGTGTCAGCAGCGCTTCCCTAGCGGGGAGCTACGAGCAGTACTTC
CVSSASLAGSYEQYF
>.|TRBJ1-1|TRBV12-3/TRBV12-4|TRBD1
TGTGCCAGCAGTCGAACCGGACAGGCGAACACTGAAGCTTTCTTT
CASSRTGQANTEAFF
>few|TRBJ2-1|TRBV12-3/TRBV12-4|.
TGTGCCAGCAGGCCCCTTGGATTGGTGCAGTTCTTC
CASRPLGLVQFF
>.|TRBJ2-3|TRBV4-1|TRBD2
TGCGCCAGCAGCCATAGCGGGAGGGTGGCTGATACGCAGTATTTT
CASSHSGRVADTQYF
>few|TRBJ2-1|TRBV9|TRBD2
TGTGCCAGCAGCGTAGGGGGTAGCGGGAGCAATGAGCAGTTCTTC
CASSVGGSGSNEQFF
>once|TRBJ2-3|TRBV11-2|TRBD1
TGTGCCAGCAGCTTAGAGGGGGACAGGGCCTTCACAGATACGCAGTATTTT
CASSLEGDRAFTDTQYF
>few|TRBJ1-6|TRBV20-1|.
TGCAGTGCTAAAGAGGGCTCACCCCTCCACTTT
CSAKEGSPLHF
>few|TRBJ2-1|TRBV6-6|TRBD2
TGTGCCAGCAGTTATCGGGACCTAGCGGGATCCTACAATGAGCAGTTCTTC
CASSYRDLAGSYNEQFF
>few|TRBJ2-3|TRBV6-1|.
TGTGCCAGCAGTGAACGGAGGGCAGGCACAGATACGCAGTATTTT
CASSERRAGTDTQYF
>.|TRBJ2-1|TRBV20-1|.
TGCAGTGCTAGAGACTGGGGGGACCCTGAATGGGGTGAGCAGTTCTTC
CSARDWGDPEWGEQFF
>.|TRBJ1-5|TRBV27|.
TGTGCCAGCAGTTCGGGCCCGCGGAGCAATCAGCCCCAGCATTTT
CASSSGPRSNQPQHF
>.|TRBJ1-1|TRBV25-1|.
TGTGCCAGCAGGGCCGGGAACATAGGGGCTTTCTTT
CASRAGNIGAFF
>.|TRBJ1-1|TRBV14|.
TGTGCCAGCAGCCAAGCTACCCTGCTGGGGGGCACTGAAGCTTTCTTT
CASSQATLLGGTEAFF
>.|TRBJ2-3|TRBV6-5|.
TGTGCCAGCAGCAAGGACGACAGGGCGGGGGCAGATACGCAGTATTTT
CASSKDDRAGADTQYF
>once|TRBJ2-7|TRBV19|.
TGTGCCAGCCAGCAGGGGTACGGCGAGCAGTACTTC
CASQQGYGEQYF
>few|TRBJ2-7|TRBV10-3|TRBD1
TGTGCCTGTGGTGACAGGGGGTACGAGCAGTACTTC
CACGDRGYEQYF
>.|TRBJ2-7|TRBV6-5|.
TGTGCCAGCACTACCTCATGGACCTCCTACGAGCAGTACTTC
CASTTSWTSYEQYF
>.|TRBJ2-7|TRBV3-1|.
TGTGCCAGCAGCCAAGGGGCGACAGCGTACTCCTACGAGCAGTACTTC
CASSQGATAYSYEQYF
>.|TRBJ1-2|TRBV18|.
TGTGCCAGCTCCCCCGGGACAATAGCTAACTATGGCTGCACCTTC
CASSPGTIANYGCTF
>.|TRBJ2-5|TRBV11-2|TRBD2
TGTGCCAGCAGCTTGTCCCGGACTAGCGGGGCGCAGACCCAGTACTTC
CASSLSRTSGAQTQYF
>.|TRBJ1-5|TRBV20-1|TRBD1
TGCAGTGCCTCACAGGGGAATAGCAGTCAGCCCCAGCATTTT
CSASQGNSSQPQHF
>few|TRBJ2-7|TRBV10-3|.
TGTGCCATCAGTGAGATAAATACCGGGACAAAGGGTAACGAGCAGTACTTC
CAISEINTGTKGNEQYF
>.|TRBJ1-1|TRBV20-1|.
TGCAGTGCACCCTTTCAGATGAACACTGAAGCTTTCTTT
CSAPFQMNTEAFF
>.|TRBJ2-3|TRBV5-5|.
TGTGCCAGCAGCTTGGGGGGGATAAACGCAGATACGCAGTATTTT
CASSLGGINADTQYF
>.|TRBJ2-1|TRBV6-7|.
TGTGCCAGCAGTTCCTCGCGGACCAGCCCCCTCAGCAATGAGCAGTTCTTC
CASSSSRTSPLSNEQFF
>many|TRBJ2-7|TRBV7-2|.
TGTGCCAGCAGCCATTGGGGCGAGAGGAGGAACGAGCAGTACTTC
CASSHWGERRNEQYF
>.|TRBJ2-7|TRBV20-1|.
TGCAGTGCTAGTACGGGCTACGAGCAGTACTTC
CSASTGYEQYF
>.|TRBJ1-1|TRBV6-5|TRBD1
TGTGCCAGCAGTCACTGGGGGACAGGGGGACCAACTGAAGCTTTCTTT
CASSHWGTGGPTEAFF
>few|TRBJ2-5|TRBV4-1|TRBD2
TGCGCCAGCAGCGCCTTGAGCGGGGGAGTAGAGACCCAGTACTTC
CASSALSGGVETQYF
>.|TRBJ1-1|TRBV6-5|TRBD1
TGTGCCAGCAGTTACTCGACAGGGGGGATTAGTCGGACTTTCTTT
CASSYSTGGISRTFF
>.|TRBJ2-7|TRBV4-2|.
TGTGCCAGCAGCCAAGATAAGCGGAGCCCCTACGAGCAGTACTTC
CASSQDKRSPYEQYF
>.|TRBJ2-5|TRBV10-2|.
TGCGCCAGCAGTGAGTCTGGTTGGACCCAGTACTTC
CASSESGWTQYF
>.|TRBJ2-7|TRBV2|TRBD2
TGTGCCAGCAGTGATACGGGCGGGGGGACCTACGAGCAGTACTTC
CASSDTGGGTYEQYF
>many|TRBJ2-3|TRBV7-2|TRBD2
TGTGCCAGCAGCTTAAATCAGAATTTAGCGGGGGATACGCAGTATTTT
CASSLNQNLAGDTQYF
>few|TRBJ1-5|TRBV20-1|.
TGCAGTGCTAGGGCCCACGAGGGTTTCAATCAGCCCCAGCATTTT
CSARAHEGFNQPQHF
>.|TRBJ2-5|TRBV27|.
TGTGCCAGCAGTTTACGGACGTGGGACAATGAGCAGTACTTC
CASSLRTWDNEQYF
>.|TRBJ2-7|TRBV12-5|.
TGTGCTAGTGCCATTACCAGGAGACCTTACGAGCAGTACTTC
CASAITRRPYEQYF
>.|TRBJ2-1|TRBV6-1|.
TGTGCCAGCGGGGGTCAGACGAATGAGCAGTTCTTC
CASGGQTNEQFF
>.|TRBJ2-1|TRBV12-3/TRBV12-4|.
TGTGCCAGCAGTGCCCGGGGGGAGCAGTTCTTC
CASSARGEQFF
>few|TRBJ2-3|TRBV7-9|.
TGTGCCAGCAGCCGGGGAGAGACCGGCACAGATACGCAGTATTTT
CASSRGETGTDTQYF
>.|TRBJ2-7|TRBV6-6|TRBD2
TGTGCCAGCAGTTACTCCCCACTAGCGGTATACGAGCAGTACTTC
CASSYSPLAVYEQYF
>.|TRBJ1-4|TRBV20-1|.
TGCAGTGCTAGAGATCTGGGAGGCCGAACTGCTAATGAAAAACTGTTTTTT
CSARDLGGRTANEKLFF
>.|TRBJ1-1|TRBV6-6|TRBD1
TGTGCCAGCAGTACCCCCGGACAGGGTTACACTGAAGCTTTCTTT
CASSTPGQGYTEAFF
>.|TRBJ1-1|TRBV28|.
TGTGCTAGCCAAACAGTGAACACTGAAGCTTTCTTT
CASQTVNTEAFF
>.|TRBJ2-1|TRBV6-5|.
TGTGCCAGCAGTTCCCAGACTTGGGGAACCAGTCTGGCCGAGCAGTTCTTC
CASSSQTWGTSLAEQFF
>.|TRBJ1-5|TRBV2|.
TGTGCCAGCAGTGGACCCAGTTATAGCAATCAGCCCCAGCATTTT
CASSGPSYSNQPQHF
>few|TRBJ2-7|TRBV3-1|.
TGTGCCAGCAGCCAAGATGCCGTTTCCTACGAGCAGTACTTC
CASSQDAVSYEQYF
>once|TRBJ2-2|TRBV2|.
TGTGCCAGCAGGAAAGATCAAAACACCGGGGAGCTGTTTTTT
CASRKDQNTGELFF
>.|TRBJ1-2|TRBV5-1|TRBD1
TGCGCCAGCAGCTTGGAGTCTGACAGGGTGGTCAACTATGGCTACACCTTC
CASSLESDRVVNYGYTF
>few|TRBJ1-6|TRBV6-5|TRBD1
TGTGCCAGCAGTACTCGGACAGGGGGCGCGAATTCACCCCTCCACTTT
CASSTRTGGANSPLHF
>.|TRBJ2-1|TRBV20-1|TRBD2
TGCAGTGCTAGTCTTGCGGGGGAGGCCGGTGAGCAGTTCTTC
CSASLAGEAGEQFF
>.|TRBJ1-1|TRBV20-1|.
TGCAGTGCCCGCAGAGGGCTCGCCCTATATGACGACACTGAAGCTTTCTTT
CSARRGLALYDDTEAFF
>few|TRBJ2-3|TRBV6-5|.
TGTGCCAGCACGGCAGGGGTTCGGGATACGCAGTATTTT
CASTAGVRDTQYF
>.|TRBJ1-1|TRBV20-1|.
TGCAGTCCCGGGGGGGTGGCCAACACTGAAGCTTTCTTT
CSPGGVANTEAFF
>few|TRBJ2-2|TRBV6-2/TRBV6-3|.
TGTGCCAGCAGGGGGGGTCCCGGGGAGCTGTTTTTT
CASRGGPGELFF